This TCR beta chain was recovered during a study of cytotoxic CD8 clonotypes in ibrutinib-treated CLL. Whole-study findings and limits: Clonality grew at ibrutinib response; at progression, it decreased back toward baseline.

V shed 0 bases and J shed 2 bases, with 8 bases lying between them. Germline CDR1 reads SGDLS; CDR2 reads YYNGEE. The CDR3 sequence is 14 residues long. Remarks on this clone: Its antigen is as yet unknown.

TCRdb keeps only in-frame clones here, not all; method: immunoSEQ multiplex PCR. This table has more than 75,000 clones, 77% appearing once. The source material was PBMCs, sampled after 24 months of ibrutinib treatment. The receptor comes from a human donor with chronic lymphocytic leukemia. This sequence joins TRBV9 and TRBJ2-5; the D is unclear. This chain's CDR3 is CASSVGYLQETQYF. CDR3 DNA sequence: TGTGCCAGCAGCGTAGGATACCTTCAAGAGACCCAGTACTTC.